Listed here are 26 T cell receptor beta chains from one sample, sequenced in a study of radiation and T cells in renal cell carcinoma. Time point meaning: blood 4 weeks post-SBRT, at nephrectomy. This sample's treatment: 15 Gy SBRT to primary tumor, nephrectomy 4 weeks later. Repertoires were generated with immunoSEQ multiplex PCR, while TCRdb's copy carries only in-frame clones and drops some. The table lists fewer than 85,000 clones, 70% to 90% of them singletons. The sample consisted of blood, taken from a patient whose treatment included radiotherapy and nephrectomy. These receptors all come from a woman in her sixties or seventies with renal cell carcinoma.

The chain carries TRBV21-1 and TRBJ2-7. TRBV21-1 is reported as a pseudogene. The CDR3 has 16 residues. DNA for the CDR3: TGTGCCAGCAGCAAAGCGCGATTGGGGGGCCCCTACGAGCAGTACTTC. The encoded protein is CASSKARLGGPYEQYF.

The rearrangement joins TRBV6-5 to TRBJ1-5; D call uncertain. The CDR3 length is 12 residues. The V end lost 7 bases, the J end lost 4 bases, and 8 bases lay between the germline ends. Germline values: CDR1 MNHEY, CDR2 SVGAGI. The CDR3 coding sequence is TGTGCCAGCAATCTCCTGAATCAGCCCCAGCATTTT. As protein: CASNLLNQPQHF.

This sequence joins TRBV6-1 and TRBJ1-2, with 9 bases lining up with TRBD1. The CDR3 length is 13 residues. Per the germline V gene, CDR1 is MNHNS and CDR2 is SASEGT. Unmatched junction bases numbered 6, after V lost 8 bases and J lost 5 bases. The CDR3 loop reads CASETGGEYGYTF. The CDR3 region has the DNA TGTGCCAGCGAGACAGGGGGGGAATATGGCTACACCTTC.

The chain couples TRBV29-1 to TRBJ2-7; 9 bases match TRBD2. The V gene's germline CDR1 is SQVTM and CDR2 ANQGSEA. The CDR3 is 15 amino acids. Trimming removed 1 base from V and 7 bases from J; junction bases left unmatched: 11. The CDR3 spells CSVEGSGTSRYEQYF. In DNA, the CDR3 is TGCAGCGTTGAAGGCTCCGGGACTAGCCGATATGAGCAGTACTTC.

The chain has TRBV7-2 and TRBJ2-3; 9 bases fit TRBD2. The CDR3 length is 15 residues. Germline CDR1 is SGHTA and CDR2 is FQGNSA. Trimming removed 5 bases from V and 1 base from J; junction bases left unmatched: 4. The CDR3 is CASSTRTSGTDTQYF. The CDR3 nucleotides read TGTGCCAGCAGCACCCGGACTAGCGGCACAGATACGCAGTATTTT.

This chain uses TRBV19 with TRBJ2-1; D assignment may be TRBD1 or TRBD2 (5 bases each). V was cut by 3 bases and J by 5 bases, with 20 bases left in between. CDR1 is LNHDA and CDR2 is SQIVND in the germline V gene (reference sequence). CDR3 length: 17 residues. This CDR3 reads CASSIGDEYFEDNEQFF. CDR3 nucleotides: TGTGCCAGTAGTATTGGGGACGAGTATTTCGAGGACAATGAGCAGTTCTTC.

As DNA, the CDR3 is TGTGCCAGCAGTATAGGACAGGGCGCGTACGAGCAGTACTTC. Amino acid sequence: CASSIGQGAYEQYF. The V and J genes are TRBV6-5 and TRBJ2-7, with 8 nucleotides matching TRBD1. This CDR3 is built from 14 residues. Germline CDR1 MNHEY, CDR2 SVGAGI. After removal of 5 bases from V and 4 bases from J, the junction contained 7 bases not matched to a gene.

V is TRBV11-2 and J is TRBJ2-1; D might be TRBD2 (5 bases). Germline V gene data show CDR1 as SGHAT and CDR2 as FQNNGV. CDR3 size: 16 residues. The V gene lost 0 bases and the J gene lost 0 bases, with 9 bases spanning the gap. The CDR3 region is CASSLEETTSYNEQFF. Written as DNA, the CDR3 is TGTGCCAGCAGCTTAGAGGAGACTACCTCCTACAATGAGCAGTTCTTC.

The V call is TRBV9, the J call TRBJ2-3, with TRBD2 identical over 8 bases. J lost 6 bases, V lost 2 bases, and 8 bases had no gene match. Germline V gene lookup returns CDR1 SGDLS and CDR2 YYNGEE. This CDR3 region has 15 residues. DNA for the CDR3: TGTGCCAGCAGCGTCGGTAGCGGGGTGAGGGATACGCAGTATTTT. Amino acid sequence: CASSVGSGVRDTQYF.

CDR3 region: CASSLEGGNSPLHF. Written as DNA, the CDR3 is TGTGCCAGCAGCTTAGAAGGCGGTAATTCACCCCTCCACTTT. The V call is TRBV11-3, the J call TRBJ1-6; D not certain. The CDR3 has 14 amino acids. Germline-derived CDR1 and CDR2 are SGHNT and YENEEA. The V and J ends lost 0 bases and 6 bases respectively, with 6 bases between them. Filled out from reference TRBV11-3 and TRBJ1-6, the complete variable domain reads EAGVVQSPRYKIIEKKQPVAFWCNPISGHNTLYWYLQNLGQGPELLIRYENEEAVDDSQLPKDRFSAERLKGVDSTLKIQPAELGDSAVYLCASSLEGGNSPLHFGNGTRLTVT.

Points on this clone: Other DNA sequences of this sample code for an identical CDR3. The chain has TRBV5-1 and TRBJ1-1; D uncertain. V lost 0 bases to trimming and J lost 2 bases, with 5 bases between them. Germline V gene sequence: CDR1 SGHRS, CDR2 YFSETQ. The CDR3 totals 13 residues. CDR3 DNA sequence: TGCGCCAGCAGCTTGGGGGGAAACACTGAAGCTTTCTTT. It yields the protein CASSLGGNTEAFF.

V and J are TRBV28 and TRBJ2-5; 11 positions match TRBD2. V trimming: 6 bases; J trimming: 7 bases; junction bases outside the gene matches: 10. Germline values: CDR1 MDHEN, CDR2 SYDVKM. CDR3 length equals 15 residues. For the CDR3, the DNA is TGTGCCAGCAGCCCCGGACTAGCGGGTCCTGGGACCCAGTACTTC. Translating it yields CASSPGLAGPGTQYF. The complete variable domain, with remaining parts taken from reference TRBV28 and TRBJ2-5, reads DVKVTQSSRYLVKRTGEKVFLECVQDMDHENMFWYRQDPGLGLRLIYFSYDVKMKEKGDIPEGYSVSREKKERFSLILESASTNQTSMYLCASSPGLAGPGTQYFGPGTRLLVL.

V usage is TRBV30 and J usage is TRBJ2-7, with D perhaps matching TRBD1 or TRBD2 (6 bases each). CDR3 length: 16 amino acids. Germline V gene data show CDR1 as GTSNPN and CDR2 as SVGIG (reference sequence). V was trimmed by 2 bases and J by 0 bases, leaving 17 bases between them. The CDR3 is CAWSTGADSYSYEQYF. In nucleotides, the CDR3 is TGTGCCTGGAGTACGGGGGCGGATTCTTACTCCTACGAGCAGTACTTC.

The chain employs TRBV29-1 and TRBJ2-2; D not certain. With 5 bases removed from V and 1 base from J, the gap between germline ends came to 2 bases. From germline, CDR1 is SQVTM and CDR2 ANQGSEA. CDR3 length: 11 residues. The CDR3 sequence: CSVQNTGELFF. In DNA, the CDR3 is TGCAGCGTTCAGAACACCGGGGAGCTGTTTTTT.

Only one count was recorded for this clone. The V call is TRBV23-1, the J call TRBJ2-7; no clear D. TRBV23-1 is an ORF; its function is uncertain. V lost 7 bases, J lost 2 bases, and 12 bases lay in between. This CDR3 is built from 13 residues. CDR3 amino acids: CASTRRTAYEQYF. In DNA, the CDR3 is TGCGCCAGCACCCGTCGGACGGCCTACGAGCAGTACTTC.

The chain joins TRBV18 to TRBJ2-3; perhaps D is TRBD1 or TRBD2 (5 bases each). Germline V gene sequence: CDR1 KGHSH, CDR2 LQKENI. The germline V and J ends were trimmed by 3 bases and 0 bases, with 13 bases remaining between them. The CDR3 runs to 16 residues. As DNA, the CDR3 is TGTGCCAGCTCACCGCTTGGGACGGGGAGCACAGATACGCAGTATTTT. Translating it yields CASSPLGTGSTDTQYF. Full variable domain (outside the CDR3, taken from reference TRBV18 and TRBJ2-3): NAGVMQNPRHLVRRRGQEARLRCSPMKGHSHVYWYRQLPEEGLKFMVYLQKENIIDESGMPKERFSAEFPKEGPSILRIQQVVRGDSAAYFCASSPLGTGSTDTQYFGPGTRLTVL.

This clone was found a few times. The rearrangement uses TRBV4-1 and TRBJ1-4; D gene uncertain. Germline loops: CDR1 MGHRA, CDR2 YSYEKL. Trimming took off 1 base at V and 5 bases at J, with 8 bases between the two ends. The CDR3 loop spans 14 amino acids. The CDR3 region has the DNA TGCGCCAGCAGCCAAGTTCCAAAGAATGAAAAACTGTTTTTT. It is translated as CASSQVPKNEKLFF.

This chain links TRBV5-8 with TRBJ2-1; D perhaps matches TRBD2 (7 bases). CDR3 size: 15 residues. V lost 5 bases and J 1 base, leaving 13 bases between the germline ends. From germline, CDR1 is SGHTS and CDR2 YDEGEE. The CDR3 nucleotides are TGTGCCAGCAGTCCGGGGGGCCGGTCCTACAATGAGCAGTTCTTC. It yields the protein CASSPGGRSYNEQFF.

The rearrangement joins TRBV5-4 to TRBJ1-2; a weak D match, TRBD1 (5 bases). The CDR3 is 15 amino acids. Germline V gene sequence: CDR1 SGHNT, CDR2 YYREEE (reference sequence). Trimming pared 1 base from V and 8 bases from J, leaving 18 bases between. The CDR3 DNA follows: TGTGCCAGCAGCTTGAGGGACCGGACAACGAACGGCTACACCTTC. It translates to CASSLRDRTTNGYTF.

The CDR3 loop is CASRPVLRLAGGETQYF. CDR3 in DNA: TGTGCCAGCAGACCGGTTCTCAGACTAGCGGGGGGGGAGACCCAGTACTTC. This chain joins TRBV27 and TRBJ2-5, with 14 bases lining up with TRBD2. J was trimmed by 5 bases and V by 6 bases; bases with no gene match: 11. The CDR3 spans 17 residues. Germline V gene data show CDR1 as MNHEY and CDR2 as SMNVEV (reference sequence).

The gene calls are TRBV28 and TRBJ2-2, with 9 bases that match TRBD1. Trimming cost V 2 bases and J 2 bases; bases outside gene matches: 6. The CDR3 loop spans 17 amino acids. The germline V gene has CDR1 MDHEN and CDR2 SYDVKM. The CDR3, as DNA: TGTGCCAGCAGTTTAAGTGGGACAGGGTTCAACACCGGGGAGCTGTTTTTT. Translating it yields CASSLSGTGFNTGELFF. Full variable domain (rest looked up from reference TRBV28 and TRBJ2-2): DVKVTQSSRYLVKRTGEKVFLECVQDMDHENMFWYRQDPGLGLRLIYFSYDVKMKEKGDIPEGYSVSREKKERFSLILESASTNQTSMYLCASSLSGTGFNTGELFFGEGSRLTVL.

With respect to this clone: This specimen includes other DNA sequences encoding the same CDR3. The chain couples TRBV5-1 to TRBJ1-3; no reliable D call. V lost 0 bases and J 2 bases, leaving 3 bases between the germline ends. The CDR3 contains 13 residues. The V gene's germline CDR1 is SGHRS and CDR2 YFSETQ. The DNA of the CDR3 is TGCGCCAGCAGCTTGGGTACTGGAAACACCATATATTTT. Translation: CASSLGTGNTIYF.

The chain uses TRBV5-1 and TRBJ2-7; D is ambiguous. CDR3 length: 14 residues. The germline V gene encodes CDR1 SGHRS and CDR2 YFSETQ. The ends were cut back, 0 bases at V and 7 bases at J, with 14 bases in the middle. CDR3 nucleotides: TGCGCCAGCAGCTTGGATAGGAGCGATTGGGAGCAGTACTTC. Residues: CASSLDRSDWEQYF.

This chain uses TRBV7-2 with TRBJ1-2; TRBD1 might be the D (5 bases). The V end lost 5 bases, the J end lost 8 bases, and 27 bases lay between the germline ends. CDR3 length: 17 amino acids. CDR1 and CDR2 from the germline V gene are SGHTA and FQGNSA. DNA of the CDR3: TGTGCCAGCAGCCGCGCTAAGGGGAGGGAGAGGAATGGAGGCTACACCTTC. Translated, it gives CASSRAKGRERNGGYTF.

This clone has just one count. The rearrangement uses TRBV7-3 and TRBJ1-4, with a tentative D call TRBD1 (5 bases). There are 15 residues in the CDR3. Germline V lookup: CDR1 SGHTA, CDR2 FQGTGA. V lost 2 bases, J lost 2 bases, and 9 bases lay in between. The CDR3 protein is CASSLGGGTNEKLFF. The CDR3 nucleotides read TGTGCCAGCAGCTTAGGGGGAGGCACTAATGAAAAACTGTTTTTT.

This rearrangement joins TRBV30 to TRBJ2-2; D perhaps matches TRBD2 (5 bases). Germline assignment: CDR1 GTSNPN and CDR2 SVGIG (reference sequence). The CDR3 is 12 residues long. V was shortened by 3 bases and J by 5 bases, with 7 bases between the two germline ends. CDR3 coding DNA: TGTGCCTGGAGAGCGGTGACCGGGGAGCTGTTTTTT. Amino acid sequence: CAWRAVTGELFF.